These 6 T cell receptor beta chains share one sample of origin, sequenced in a study of follicular helper T cells after annual influenza vaccination. Only in-frame clones appear in the TCRdb table, and some are missing; sequencing was by immunoSEQ multiplex PCR. The table lists about 11,000 clones, approximately 79% of them singletons. Sequencing was performed on CXCR5- memory CD4+ T cells sorted from blood, taken 6 weeks after influenza vaccination. Receptors were obtained from an adult who received the influenza vaccine.

The chain is built from TRBV7-9 and TRBJ1-2; 7 bases match TRBD1. The CDR3 spans 15 residues. CDR1 and CDR2 (germline): SEHNR, FQNEAQ (reference sequence). V lost 1 base to trimming and J lost 3 bases; unmatched junction nucleotides: 5. The CDR3 here is CASSLGQGDYYGYTF. CDR3 DNA: TGTGCCAGCAGCTTAGGGCAGGGGGACTACTATGGCTACACCTTC.

Only one count was recorded for this clone. The rearrangement uses TRBV5-4 and TRBJ1-1, with 10 bases aligning to TRBD1. The CDR3 is made up of 17 amino acids. The germline V gene encodes CDR1 SGHNT and CDR2 YYREEE (reference sequence). The junction had 10 bases not matched to a gene; V was cut back by 4 bases and J by 1 base. The CDR3 DNA reads as TGTGCCAGCAGCACCGTCCCGGGACAGGGGAAGAACACTGAAGCTTTCTTT. Amino acid sequence: CASSTVPGQGKNTEAFF. The full variable domain, completed using reference TRBV5-4 and TRBJ1-1, is ETGVTQSPTHLIKTRGQQVTLRCSSQSGHNTVSWYQQALGQGPQFIFQYYREEENGRGNFPPRFSGLQFPNYSSELNVNALELDDSALYLCASSTVPGQGKNTEAFFGQGTRLTVV.

This sequence joins TRBV28 and TRBJ1-2; TRBD1 agrees at 7 bases. Germline-derived CDR1 and CDR2 are MDHEN and SYDVKM. The V segment lost 5 bases and the J segment 4 bases; nucleotides outside the gene matches: 4. CDR3 length: 13 residues. The CDR3 sequence is CASSTQGPYGYTF. CDR3 DNA sequence: TGTGCCAGCAGTACACAGGGGCCCTATGGCTACACCTTC.

V and J are TRBV5-4 and TRBJ1-2; 7 nucleotides agree with TRBD1. With 1 base clipped from V and 7 bases from J, the junction kept 7 bases outside the gene matches. The CDR3 is made up of 14 amino acids. CDR1 SGHNT and CDR2 YYREEE come from the germline V gene (reference sequence). CDR3 bases: TGTGCCAGCAGCTTGTTGGAGGGGGCTAGTGGCTACACCTTC. Translation gives CASSLLEGASGYTF.

The genes are TRBV7-9 and TRBJ1-1; D gene uncertain. This CDR3 spans 11 amino acids. Trimming removed 5 bases at V and 9 bases at J, with 10 bases between. CDR1 and CDR2 (germline): SEHNR, FQNEAQ (reference sequence). In DNA form, the CDR3 reads TGTGCCAGCAGCCAGTCGGAGCAAGCTTTCTTT. Amino acid sequence: CASSQSEQAFF.

The chain joins TRBV15 to TRBJ2-3; 7 bases match TRBD2. V dropped 3 bases and J dropped 7; count of bases not matched to a gene: 4. The germline V gene has CDR1 LNHNV and CDR2 YYDKDF (reference sequence). The CDR3 extends over 13 amino acids. In nucleotides, the CDR3 is TGTGCCACCAGCAGCGTGGGGGGGTATACGCAGTATTTT. This sequence encodes CATSSVGGYTQYF.